These 2 T cell receptor beta chains were all obtained from the same sample, sequenced in a study of blood T cell repertoires in COVID-19 (dated by TCRdb to the early 2020s). To prepare the library, the immunoSEQ multiplex PCR assay was applied. TCRdb limited this immuneACCESS table to in-frame rearrangements with V and J called. A share of clones is missing; checked studies link under half to unresolved V genes, and the rest is unexplained. For this sample the table gives roughly 230,000 clones, of which approximately 88% were detected only once. The biggest ten clones account for around 25% of the sample. Sequencing input: peripheral blood. These receptors were obtained from a man in his forties with acute or convalescent COVID-19.

The V gene is TRBV6-5, the J gene TRBJ2-7; TRBD1 agrees at 9 bases. This CDR3 has 13 residues. Germline V gives CDR1 MNHEY, CDR2 SVGAGI. The V segment lost 6 bases and the J segment 5 bases; nucleotides outside the gene matches: 5. CDR3 sequence: CASSLTGGNEQYF. CDR3 DNA sequence: TGTGCCAGCAGCCTCACAGGGGGCAACGAGCAGTACTTC.

This clone was recorded at least ten times. V usage is TRBV30 and J usage is TRBJ2-1; 12 nucleotides align to TRBD2. The junction had 16 bases not matched to a gene; V was cut back by 8 bases and J by 8 bases. CDR1 GTSNPN and CDR2 SVGIG come from the germline V gene (reference sequence). The CDR3 runs to 16 residues. This chain's CDR3 is CATNTPLAGGPYEQFF. The CDR3 DNA is TGTGCCACAAACACCCCCCTAGCGGGAGGGCCGTATGAGCAGTTCTTC. The full variable domain, in which reference TRBV30 and TRBJ2-1 provide the parts outside the CDR3, is SQTIHQWPATLVQPVGSPLSLECTVEGTSNPNLYWYRQAAGRGLQLLFYSVGIGQISSEVPQNLSASRPQDRQFILSSKKLLLSDSGFYLCATNTPLAGGPYEQFFGPGTRLTVL.